This T cell receptor beta chain was sequenced in a study of beta chain features in type 1 diabetes. Study-wide points: Shortening that was moderate but significant affected the TCRB CDR3s of Type 1 diabetes patients in all four CD4+ subsets. More deletions and fewer insertions at VDJ junctions were found in patients with type 1 diabetes. For cells with high TCR expression, cDNA sequencing could yield over-representation.

About this clone itself: Its matching antigen is unknown.

The entirety of the isolated RNA underwent reverse transcription, so expressed TCRB transcripts were sequenced. Clones were read by immunoSEQ multiplex PCR, and TCRdb kept only the in-frame ones, dropping some. This table has more than 300,000 clones, over 8.5% appearing once. V lost 2 bases and J lost 1, with 17 bases in between. From germline, CDR1 is GTSNPN and CDR2 SVGIG (reference sequence). The CDR3 contains 16 residues. This clonotype was obtained from a man aged 30 to 39 with type 1 diabetes. Sequencing was carried out using central memory CD4+ T cells from blood. The chain combines TRBV30 with TRBJ1-1, with D maybe TRBD1 (6 bases). CDR3 nucleotides: TGTGCCTGGAGTTACGGCAGGGGAGGCTCGAACACTGAAGCTTTCTTT. Protein sequence: CAWSYGRGGSNTEAFF. The variable domain in full, completed from reference TRBV30 and TRBJ1-1, reads SQTIHQWPATLVQPVGSPLSLECTVEGTSNPNLYWYRQAAGRGLQLLFYSVGIGQISSEVPQNLSASRPQDRQFILSSKKLLLSDSGFYLCAWSYGRGGSNTEAFFGQGTRLTVV.